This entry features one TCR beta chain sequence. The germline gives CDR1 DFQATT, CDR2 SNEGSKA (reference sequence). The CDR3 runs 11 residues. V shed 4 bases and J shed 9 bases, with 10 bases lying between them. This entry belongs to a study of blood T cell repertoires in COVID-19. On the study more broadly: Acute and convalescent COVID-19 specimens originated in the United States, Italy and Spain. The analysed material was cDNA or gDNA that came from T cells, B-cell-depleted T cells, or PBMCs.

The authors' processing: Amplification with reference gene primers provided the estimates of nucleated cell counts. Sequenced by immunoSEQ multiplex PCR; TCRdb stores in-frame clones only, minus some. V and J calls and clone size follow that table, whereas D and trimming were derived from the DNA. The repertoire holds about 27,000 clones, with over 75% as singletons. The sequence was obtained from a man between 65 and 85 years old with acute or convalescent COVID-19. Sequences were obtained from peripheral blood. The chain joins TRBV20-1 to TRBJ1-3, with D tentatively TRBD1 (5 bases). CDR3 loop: CSANIQATIYF. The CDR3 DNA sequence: TGCAGTGCTAATATACAGGCCACCATATATTTT.